The clone carrying this T cell receptor beta chain is termed medium-sized (0.01 to 0.1%). J gave up 6 bases and V 4 bases, and 3 bases lay outside the gene matches. Germline CDR1 reads MNHNS; CDR2 reads SASEGT. The CDR3 has 14 amino acids. Regions amplified from RNA transcripts were the TCR beta CDR3 regions. First-round RT-PCR with HTBI primers amplified the TCR CDR3 region. In TCRdb, the multiplex PCR reads were re-called with MiXCR into one record per CDR3 protein. Counted here are 300,000 to 350,000 distinct CDR3 sequences, over 11% occurring once; the ten biggest clones make up roughly 25%. Recently diagnosed hyperthyroidism of less than 2 months' duration affected patients aged 18 to 65. The PBMCs were sourced from fresh peripheral blood (about 10 ml). These data originate in a study of T cells in Graves' hyperthyroidism and ophthalmopathy.

The chain is built from TRBV6-1 and TRBJ2-1; TRBD2 matches 10 bases. Input material: blood. The TCR originated in a woman aged 25-40 years with Graves' hyperthyroidism. The CDR3 reads CASSASSGGNEQFF. The CDR3 bases are TGTGCCAGCAGTGCCTCTAGCGGGGGCAATGAGCAGTTCTTC.